The 22 T cell receptor beta chains in this list originate from one sample, sequenced in a study of breast tumors, draining lymph nodes, adjacent tissues. The lymph nodes were axillary draining lymph nodes from breast cancer patients. One entry per CDR3 protein, called by TCRdb with MiXCR from the multiplex PCR reads. The data contain approximately 89,000 distinct CDR3 sequences, 25% to 35% of them singletons. Sequencing input: axillary lymph node tissue. Every receptor here comes from a female donor with breast cancer. Some clones in this sample may be carry-over from other donors' samples.

This clonotype showed up many times. The chain employs TRBV4-3 and TRBJ1-5; D uncertain. The CDR3 contains 14 residues. Germline V gene lookup returns CDR1 LGHNA and CDR2 YSLEER. Trimming pared 2 bases from V and 0 bases from J, leaving 5 bases between. DNA of the CDR3: TGCGCCAGCAGCCAAAATCCTAGCAATCAGCCCCAGCATTTT. Protein product: CASSQNPSNQPQHF.

This clonotype was seen repeatedly, ten times or more. A read error may produce the germline difference seen at one junction end. The rearrangement links TRBV18 to TRBJ1-5, with D perhaps TRBD1 (6 bases). The germline V gene encodes CDR1 KGHSH and CDR2 LQKENI. CDR3 length: 12 amino acids. CDR3 region: CASSRIGDTLYF. The CDR3 DNA is TGTGCCAGCTCACGGATTGGGGACACGTTGTATTTT.

In this sample, this clonotype turned up many times. V and J are TRBV15 and TRBJ2-2, with D hard to call. This CDR3 contains 13 residues. Trimming left V 1 base short and J 6 bases short, with 6 bases between. CDR1 is LNHNV, CDR2 YYDKDF, per germline (reference sequence). The CDR3 DNA sequence: TGTGCCACCAGCAGAGCTTCCGCCGGGGAGCTGTTTTTT. Its translation is CATSRASAGELFF.

This clonotype was detected ten times or more. The chain combines TRBV5-6 with TRBJ2-7; D unresolved. This CDR3 has 15 amino acids. Between the trimmed V and J ends, which lost 4 bases and 1 base, there was a span of 15 bases. Germline assignment: CDR1 SGHDT and CDR2 YYEEEE. CDR3 nucleotides: TGTGCCAGCAGCCACCTTTTAGGTACGTCCTACGAGCAGTACTTC. Translating it yields CASSHLLGTSYEQYF. Together with reference TRBV5-6 and TRBJ2-7, the CDR3 gives the full variable domain: DAGVTQSPTHLIKTRGQQVTLRCSPKSGHDTVSWYQQALGQGPQFIFQYYEEEERQRGNFPDRFSGHQFPNYSSELNVNALLLGDSALYLCASSHLLGTSYEQYFGPGTRLTVT.

This clonotype was seen more than once but under ten times. A much larger clone lies a single base off, so this may be a read error. The chain combines TRBV6-1 with TRBJ2-7, with D perhaps TRBD1 (6 bases). The CDR3 consists of 15 residues. The germline V gene encodes CDR1 MNHNS and CDR2 SASEGT. V shed 6 bases and J shed 4 bases, with 19 bases lying between them. CDR3 residues: CASRHRDNTKYEQYF. The CDR3, as DNA: TGTGCCAGCAGGCACCGGGACAACACAAAATACGAGCAGTACTTC.

Many counts were recorded for this clonotype. This chain links TRBV20-1 with TRBJ1-5; TRBD1 agrees at 11 bases. Germline values: CDR1 DFQATT, CDR2 SNEGSKA (reference sequence). The CDR3 covers 14 residues. The V segment lost 6 bases and the J segment 3 bases; nucleotides outside the gene matches: 4. CDR3 coding DNA: TGCAGTGCCCAGGGACAGGGGGTCAATCAGCCCCAGCATTTT. Its protein product is CSAQGQGVNQPQHF.

There are many counts of this clonotype. J is TRBJ2-7 and V is TRBV19; D remains ambiguous. The V and J ends lost 1 base and 7 bases respectively, with 20 bases between them. The CDR3 sequence is 16 residues long. CDR1 is LNHDA and CDR2 is SQIVND in the germline V gene (reference sequence). The CDR3 DNA is TGTGCCAGTAGTATAGCGAAGACTGGGGTTCAAGAGGAGCAGTACTTC. It specifies CASSIAKTGVQEEQYF. Together with reference TRBV19 and TRBJ2-7, the CDR3 gives the full variable domain: DGGITQSPKYLFRKEGQNVTLSCEQNLNHDAMYWYRQDPGQGLRLIYYSQIVNDFQKGDIAEGYSVSREKKESFPLTVTSAQKNPTAFYLCASSIAKTGVQEEQYFGPGTRLTVT.

In DNA form, the CDR3 reads TGCAGTGCTAAGGCGGGAGTACATCCCCACGAGCAGTACTTC. It yields the protein CSAKAGVHPHEQYF. The J gene is TRBJ2-7, the V gene TRBV20-1; 7 bases agree with TRBD2. Germline CDR1 reads DFQATT; CDR2 reads SNEGSKA (reference sequence). V lost 4 bases to trimming and J lost 5 bases; unmatched junction nucleotides: 11. This CDR3 spans 14 amino acids.

This clonotype showed up many times. J is TRBJ2-7 and V is TRBV7-3; 12 bases are a match to TRBD2. Germline V gene sequence: CDR1 SGHTA, CDR2 FQGTGA. The CDR3 is 15 residues long. V trimming: 5 bases; J trimming: 4 bases; junction bases outside the gene matches: 6. The CDR3 is CASSLLGLAGYEQYF. CDR3 in DNA: TGTGCCAGCAGCCTGCTCGGACTAGCGGGATACGAGCAGTACTTC.

This clonotype was detected ten times or more. The rearrangement links TRBV20-1 to TRBJ1-4; possible D gene TRBD1, 5 bases. The CDR3 extends over 13 amino acids. The germline CDR1 and CDR2 sequences are DFQATT and SNEGSKA (reference sequence). V was shortened by 5 bases and J by 2 bases, with 9 bases between the two germline ends. CDR3 coding DNA: TGCAGTGCTCTTGGGGCGACTAATGAAAAACTGTTTTTT. Its translation: CSALGATNEKLFF.

This clonotype was recorded many times. The chain couples TRBV7-9 to TRBJ1-2; D remains unclear. The V end was cut by 6 bases, the J end by 8 bases, with 13 bases between. This CDR3 is built from 12 residues. CDR1 is SEHNR and CDR2 is FQNEAQ in the germline V gene (reference sequence). This CDR3 is CASRLRPGGYTF. The CDR3 region has the DNA TGTGCCAGCAGACTTCGGCCGGGAGGCTACACCTTC. The full variable domain, rest sourced from reference TRBV7-9 and TRBJ1-2, is DTGVSQNPRHKITKRGQNVTFRCDPISEHNRLYWYRQTLGQGPEFLTYFQNEAQLEKSRLLSDRFSAERPKGSFSTLEIQRTEQGDSAMYLCASRLRPGGYTFGSGTRLTVV.

The sample holds many counts of this clonotype. This chain connects TRBV9 to TRBJ2-2, with 9 positions matching TRBD1. The J segment lost 4 bases and the V segment lost 0 bases, leaving 7 bases of the junction unmatched. CDR1 and CDR2 (germline): SGDLS, YYNGEE. This CDR3 contains 17 residues. CDR3 amino acids: CASSVDRTGDGTGELFF. CDR3 coding DNA: TGTGCCAGCAGCGTAGATAGGACAGGGGATGGCACCGGGGAGCTGTTTTTT.

This clonotype turned up a few times. This sequence joins TRBV6-9 and TRBJ2-7, with TRBD1 as a possible D gene (6 bases). Germline values: CDR1 MNHGY, CDR2 SVAAGI. The length of the CDR3 is 22 residues. V shed 5 bases and J shed 0 bases, with 35 bases lying between them. The CDR3 DNA follows: TGTGCCAGCAGTCTAATTGGTCCGGAACGGGCACAAGAACCGGGACACTCCTACGAGCAGTACTTC. It codes for CASSLIGPERAQEPGHSYEQYF.

This clonotype showed up many times. This chain joins TRBV27 and TRBJ2-7, with 7 bases aligning to TRBD2. Germline CDR1 is MNHEY and CDR2 is SMNVEV (reference sequence). The CDR3 runs to 15 residues. The ends lost 3 bases at V and 6 bases at J; junction bases unmatched: 11. DNA of the CDR3: TGTGCCAGCAGTTTTGACGGGGCGGGAGTGAGCGAGCAGTACTTC. This gives the protein CASSFDGAGVSEQYF.

J is TRBJ2-5 and V is TRBV7-4, with 9 bases identical to TRBD1. J gave up 5 bases and V 4 bases, and 11 bases lay outside the gene matches. The CDR3 is made up of 16 amino acids. Germline CDR1 and CDR2: SGHVT and SQSDAQ. The CDR3 sequence is CASSSGGQGTGETQYF. The CDR3 region has the DNA TGTGCCAGCAGCTCGGGAGGACAGGGGACCGGGGAGACCCAGTACTTC.

V usage is TRBV6-5 and J usage is TRBJ2-5; perhaps TRBD2 as D (6 bases). In germline, CDR1 is MNHEY, CDR2 SVGAGI. The CDR3 is 15 residues long. V lost 6 bases, J lost 0 bases, and 14 bases lay in between. CDR3: CASSHAGPDQETQYF. The CDR3 coding sequence is TGTGCCAGCAGCCACGCGGGACCCGACCAAGAGACCCAGTACTTC.

The sample holds a few counts of this clonotype. This may come from a read error, since a much larger clone is one base off. This is likely a read error, given that the CDR3 carries no conserved phenylalanine or tryptophan at its end. The chain recombines TRBV14 with TRBJ2-1; no firm D call. V dropped 1 base and J dropped 8 bases, with 9 bases sitting between them. In germline, CDR1 is SGHDN, CDR2 FVKESK. This CDR3 has 13 residues. CDR3 sequence (DNA): TGTGCCAGCAGCCAAGGACGCACCTATGAGCAGTTCTCC. It yields the protein CASSQGRTYEQFS.

This clonotype was counted a single time. An end of the junction differs from the germline gene, which may be a read error. This chain uses TRBV7-9 with TRBJ2-2; a weak D match, TRBD2 (6 bases). The CDR3 loop spans 14 amino acids. Germline CDR1 SEHNR, CDR2 FQNEAQ (reference sequence). The CDR3 sequence: CASRSDSNAGGLFF. For the CDR3, the DNA is TGTGCCAGCAGGTCGGACTCGAACGCCGGGGGGCTGTTTTTT.

This clonotype was recorded many times. The chain recombines TRBV20-1 with TRBJ1-5, with 9 positions matching TRBD1. Losses at the gene ends were 3 bases for V and 3 bases for J; bases not matched to a gene: 12. Looked up from germline, CDR1 is DFQATT and CDR2 is SNEGSKA (reference sequence). This CDR3 is 17 amino acids long. CDR3 residues: CSASSPFGQGTNQPQHF. In DNA, the CDR3 is TGCAGTGCTAGTAGCCCGTTCGGACAGGGGACCAATCAGCCCCAGCATTTT.

This clonotype was counted many times. The chain combines TRBV20-1 with TRBJ1-2, with D maybe TRBD1 (6 bases). CDR1 and CDR2 (germline): DFQATT, SNEGSKA (reference sequence). CDR3 length: 12 amino acids. V was shortened by 5 bases and J by 6 bases, with 13 bases between the two germline ends. The CDR3 DNA sequence: TGCAGTGCTTCGCGGACAGCCGATGGCTACACCTTC. Encoded protein: CSASRTADGYTF.

The chain uses TRBV20-1 and TRBJ2-1; tentatively, D is TRBD2 (5 bases). Germline CDR1 DFQATT, CDR2 SNEGSKA (reference sequence). With 1 base removed from V and 6 bases from J, the gap between germline ends came to 19 bases. The CDR3 has 16 amino acids. The CDR3 DNA is TGCAGTGCTAGAGTGTCGGAGGCCGTGGTCCTCAATGAGCAGTTCTTC. This encodes CSARVSEAVVLNEQFF.

This clonotype was counted many times. The chain has TRBV7-9 and TRBJ1-4, with TRBD1 matching 7 bases. Trimming at V came to 4 bases and at J to 11 bases, leaving 13 bases not matched to a gene. This CDR3 has 15 residues. Germline CDR1 and CDR2: SEHNR and FQNEAQ (reference sequence). CDR3 sequence (DNA): TGTGCCAGCAGCTCTTTTTTACAGGGGACGGAGAAACTGTTTTTT. Its translation: CASSSFLQGTEKLFF.